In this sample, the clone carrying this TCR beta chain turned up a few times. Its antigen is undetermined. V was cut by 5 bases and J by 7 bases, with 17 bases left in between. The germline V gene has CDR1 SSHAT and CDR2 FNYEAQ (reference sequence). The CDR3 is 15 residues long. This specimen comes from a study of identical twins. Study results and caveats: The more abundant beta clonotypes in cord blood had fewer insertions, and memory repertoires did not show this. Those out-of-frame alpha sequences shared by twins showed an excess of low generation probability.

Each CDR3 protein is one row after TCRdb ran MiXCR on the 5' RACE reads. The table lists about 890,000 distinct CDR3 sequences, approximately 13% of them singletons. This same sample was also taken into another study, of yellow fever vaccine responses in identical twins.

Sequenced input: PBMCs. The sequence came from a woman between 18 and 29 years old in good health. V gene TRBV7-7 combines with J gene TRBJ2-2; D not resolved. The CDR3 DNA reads TGTGCCAGCAGCCCAGACTCTCCCTCGAGCGGGGAGCTGTTTTTT. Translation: CASSPDSPSSGELFF.